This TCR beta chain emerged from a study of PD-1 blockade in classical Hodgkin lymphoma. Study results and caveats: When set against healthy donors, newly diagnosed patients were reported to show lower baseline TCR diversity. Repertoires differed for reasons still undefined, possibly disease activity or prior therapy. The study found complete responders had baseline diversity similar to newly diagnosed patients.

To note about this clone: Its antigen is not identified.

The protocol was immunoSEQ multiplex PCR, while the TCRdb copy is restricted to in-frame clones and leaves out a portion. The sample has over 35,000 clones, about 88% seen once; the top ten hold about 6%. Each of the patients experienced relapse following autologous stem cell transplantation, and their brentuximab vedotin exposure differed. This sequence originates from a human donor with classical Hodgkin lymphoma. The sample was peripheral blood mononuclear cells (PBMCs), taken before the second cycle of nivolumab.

CDR3 in DNA: TGTGCCAGCAGTTGGACGGCTGGGGCCAACGTCCTGACTTTC. Its translation is CASSWTAGANVLTF. The chain employs TRBV6-5 and TRBJ2-6; unclear D gene. The CDR3 is 14 amino acids. Germline loops: CDR1 MNHEY, CDR2 SVGAGI. V lost 4 bases and J 2 bases, leaving 6 bases between the germline ends.